This T cell receptor (beta chain) was recovered during a study of technical replicates of blood from a few donors (dated 2017 in TCRdb). At the junction V is shortened by 4 bases and J by 0 bases, with 9 bases in between. The CDR3 holds 15 amino acids from the cysteine to the phenylalanine. Only the CDR3 DNA stays, 45 bases, in frame from base 1. CDR1 and CDR2, looked up from the germline V gene (reference sequence), are SEHNR and FQNEAQ. Receptor amplification or capture employed the immunoSEQ multiplex PCR assay. Not all clones reach the TCRdb copy of this immuneACCESS table, which keeps in-frame sequences only. Checked studies attribute under half of the gap to unresolved V genes and leave the rest unexplained. The sample table holds around 100,000 clones, of which around 96% were seen once. The ten largest clones represent 0.25% to 0.35% of the sample. As regards this clone: What antigen it recognizes has not been identified. No clone much larger than this one lies a single base away; base qualities are absent.

The sequence derives from a human donor in good health. The chain links TRBV7-9 with TRBJ1-4; the D region possibly corresponds to TRBD1 (6 bases align). Sequenced material: T cells isolated from PBMCs. The sequence in DNA is TGTGCCAGCAGCTCCTCAGGGGCAACTAATGAAAAACTGTTTTTT. This translates into CASSSSGATNEKLFF.